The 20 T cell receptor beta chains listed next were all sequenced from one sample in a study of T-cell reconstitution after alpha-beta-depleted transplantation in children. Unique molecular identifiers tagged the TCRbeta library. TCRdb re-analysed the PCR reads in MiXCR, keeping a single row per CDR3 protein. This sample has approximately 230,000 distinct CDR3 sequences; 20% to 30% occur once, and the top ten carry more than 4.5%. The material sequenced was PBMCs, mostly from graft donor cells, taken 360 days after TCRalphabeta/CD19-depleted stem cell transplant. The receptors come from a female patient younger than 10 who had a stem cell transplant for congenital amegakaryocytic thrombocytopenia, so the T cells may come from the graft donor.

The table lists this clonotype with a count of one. CDR3 DNA sequence: TGTGCCAGCAGCCTCTGGGCTGGGCGGAGAGAGACCCAGTACTTC. This codes for CASSLWAGRRETQYF. The J gene is TRBJ2-5, the V gene TRBV3-1; D not certain. Per germline, CDR1 LGHDT and CDR2 YNNKEL (reference sequence). The CDR3 sequence is 15 residues long. Deletions cut 4 bases from V and 4 bases from J, with 16 bases between.

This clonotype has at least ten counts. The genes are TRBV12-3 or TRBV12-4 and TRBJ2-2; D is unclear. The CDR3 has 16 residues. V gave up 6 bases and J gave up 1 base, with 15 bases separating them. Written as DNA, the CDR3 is TGTGCCAGCAGACCCCTCGGTCCAGGGAACACCGGGGAGCTGTTTTTT. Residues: CASRPLGPGNTGELFF.

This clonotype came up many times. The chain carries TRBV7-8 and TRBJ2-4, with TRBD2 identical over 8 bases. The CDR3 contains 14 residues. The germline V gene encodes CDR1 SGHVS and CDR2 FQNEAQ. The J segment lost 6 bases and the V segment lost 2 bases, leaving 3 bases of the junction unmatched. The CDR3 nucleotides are TGTGCCAGCAGCTTATCGGCGGGAGGAAACATTCAGTACTTC. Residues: CASSLSAGGNIQYF.

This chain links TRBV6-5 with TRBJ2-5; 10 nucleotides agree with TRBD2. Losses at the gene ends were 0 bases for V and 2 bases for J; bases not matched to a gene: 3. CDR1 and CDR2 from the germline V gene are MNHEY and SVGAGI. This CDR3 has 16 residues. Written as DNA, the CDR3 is TGTGCCAGCAGTTACTCGACTAGCGGGTGGCAAGAGACCCAGTACTTC. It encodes CASSYSTSGWQETQYF.

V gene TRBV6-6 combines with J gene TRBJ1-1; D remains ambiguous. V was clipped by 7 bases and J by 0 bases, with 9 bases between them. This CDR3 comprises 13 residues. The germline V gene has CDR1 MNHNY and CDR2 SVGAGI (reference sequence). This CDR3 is CASIFNMNTEAFF. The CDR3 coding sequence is TGTGCCAGCATTTTCAACATGAACACTGAAGCTTTCTTT.

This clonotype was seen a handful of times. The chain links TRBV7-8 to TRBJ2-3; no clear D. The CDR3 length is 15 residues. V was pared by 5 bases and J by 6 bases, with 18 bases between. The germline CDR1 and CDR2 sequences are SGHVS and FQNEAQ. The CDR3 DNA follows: TGTGCCAGCAGCCCCCGGATCCCTCGCTTGGATACGCAGTATTTT. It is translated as CASSPRIPRLDTQYF. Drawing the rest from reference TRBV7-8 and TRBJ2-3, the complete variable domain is GAGVSQSPRYKVAKRGQDVALRCDPISGHVSLFWYQQALGQGPEFLTYFQNEAQLDKSGLPSDRFFAERPEGSVSTLKIQRTQQEDSAVYLCASSPRIPRLDTQYFGPGTRLTVL.

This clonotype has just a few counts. CDR3 sequence: CASSPPGRANTEAFF. The CDR3, as DNA: TGTGCCAGCTCACCACCGGGACGGGCAAACACTGAAGCTTTCTTT. V and J are TRBV18 and TRBJ1-1, with D perhaps TRBD1 (5 bases). CDR3 size: 15 residues. V dropped 0 bases and J dropped 2 bases, with 10 bases sitting between them. CDR1 and CDR2 from the germline V gene are KGHSH and LQKENI.

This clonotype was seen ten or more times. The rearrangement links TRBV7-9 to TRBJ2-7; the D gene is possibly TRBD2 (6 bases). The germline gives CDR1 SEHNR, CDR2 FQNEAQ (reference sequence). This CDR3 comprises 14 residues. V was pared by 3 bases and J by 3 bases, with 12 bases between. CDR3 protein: CASSFDGGIYEQYF. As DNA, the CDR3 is TGTGCCAGCAGCTTTGACGGGGGAATCTACGAGCAGTACTTC.

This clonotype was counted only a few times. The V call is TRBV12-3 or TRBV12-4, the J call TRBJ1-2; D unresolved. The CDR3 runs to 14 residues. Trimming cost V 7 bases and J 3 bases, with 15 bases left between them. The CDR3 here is CASNRHESHYGYTF. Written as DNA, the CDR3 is TGTGCCAGCAACAGACACGAAAGCCACTATGGCTACACCTTC.

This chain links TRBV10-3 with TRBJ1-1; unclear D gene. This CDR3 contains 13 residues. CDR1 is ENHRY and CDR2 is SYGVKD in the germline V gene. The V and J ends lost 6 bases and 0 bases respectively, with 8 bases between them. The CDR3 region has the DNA TGTGCCATCAGAACGAATGTGAACACTGAAGCTTTCTTT. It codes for CAIRTNVNTEAFF.

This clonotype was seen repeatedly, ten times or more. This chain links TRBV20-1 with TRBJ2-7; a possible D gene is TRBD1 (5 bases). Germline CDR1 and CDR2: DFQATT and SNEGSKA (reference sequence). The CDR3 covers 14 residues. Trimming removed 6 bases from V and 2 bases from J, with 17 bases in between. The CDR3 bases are TGCAGTGCCGATACGACAGCGTTAACCTACGAGCAGTACTTC. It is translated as CSADTTALTYEQYF.

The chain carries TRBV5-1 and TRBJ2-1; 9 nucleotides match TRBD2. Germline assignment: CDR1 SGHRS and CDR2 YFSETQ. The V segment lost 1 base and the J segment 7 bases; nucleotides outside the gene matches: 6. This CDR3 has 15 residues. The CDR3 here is CASSLFSGSRNEQFF. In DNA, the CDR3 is TGCGCCAGCAGCTTGTTTAGCGGGAGTCGGAATGAGCAGTTCTTC.

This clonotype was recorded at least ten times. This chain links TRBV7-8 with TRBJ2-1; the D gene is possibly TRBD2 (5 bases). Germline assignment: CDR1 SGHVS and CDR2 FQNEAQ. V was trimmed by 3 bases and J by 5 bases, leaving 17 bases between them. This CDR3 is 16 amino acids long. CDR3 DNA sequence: TGTGCCAGCAGCTTGGCTTTGATTAGCGCAAACAATGAGCAGTTCTTC. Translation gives CASSLALISANNEQFF. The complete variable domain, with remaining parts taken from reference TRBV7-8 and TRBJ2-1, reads GAGVSQSPRYKVAKRGQDVALRCDPISGHVSLFWYQQALGQGPEFLTYFQNEAQLDKSGLPSDRFFAERPEGSVSTLKIQRTQQEDSAVYLCASSLALISANNEQFFGPGTRLTVL.

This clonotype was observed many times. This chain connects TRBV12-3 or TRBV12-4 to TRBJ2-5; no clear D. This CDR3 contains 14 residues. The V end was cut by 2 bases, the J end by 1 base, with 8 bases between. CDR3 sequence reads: CASSLLGVQETQYF. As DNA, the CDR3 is TGTGCCAGCAGTTTATTGGGTGTCCAAGAGACCCAGTACTTC.

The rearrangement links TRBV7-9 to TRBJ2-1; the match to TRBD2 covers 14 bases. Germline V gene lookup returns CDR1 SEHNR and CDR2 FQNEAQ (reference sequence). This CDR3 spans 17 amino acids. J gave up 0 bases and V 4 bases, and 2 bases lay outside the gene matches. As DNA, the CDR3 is TGTGCCAGCAGCTCGGGACTAGCGGGAGACTCCTACAATGAGCAGTTCTTC. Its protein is CASSSGLAGDSYNEQFF.

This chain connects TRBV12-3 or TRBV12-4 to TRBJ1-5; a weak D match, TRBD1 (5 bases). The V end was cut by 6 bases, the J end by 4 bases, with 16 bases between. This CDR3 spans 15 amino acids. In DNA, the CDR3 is TGTGCCAGCAGCCCTACCGGGACGTCAAATCAGCCCCAGCATTTT. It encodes CASSPTGTSNQPQHF.

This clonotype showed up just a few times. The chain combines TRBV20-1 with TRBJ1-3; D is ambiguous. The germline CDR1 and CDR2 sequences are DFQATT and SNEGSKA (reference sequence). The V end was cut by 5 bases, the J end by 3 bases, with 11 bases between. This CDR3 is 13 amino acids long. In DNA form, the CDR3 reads TGCAGTGCTGGAGGGTTGGGTGGAAACACCATATATTTT. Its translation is CSAGGLGGNTIYF.

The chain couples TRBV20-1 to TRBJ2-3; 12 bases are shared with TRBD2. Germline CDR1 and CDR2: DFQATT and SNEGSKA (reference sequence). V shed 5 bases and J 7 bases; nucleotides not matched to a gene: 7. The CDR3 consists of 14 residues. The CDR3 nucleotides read TGCAGTGCTGGGGGACTAGCGGGCATCTATACGCAGTATTTT. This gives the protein CSAGGLAGIYTQYF.

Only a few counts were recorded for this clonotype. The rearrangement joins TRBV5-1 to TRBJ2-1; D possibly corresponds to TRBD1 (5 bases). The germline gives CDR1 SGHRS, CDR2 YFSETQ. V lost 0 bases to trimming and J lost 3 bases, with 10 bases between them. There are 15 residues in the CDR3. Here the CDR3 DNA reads TGCGCCAGCAGCTTGGCCGCGACAGACTACAATGAGCAGTTCTTC. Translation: CASSLAATDYNEQFF.

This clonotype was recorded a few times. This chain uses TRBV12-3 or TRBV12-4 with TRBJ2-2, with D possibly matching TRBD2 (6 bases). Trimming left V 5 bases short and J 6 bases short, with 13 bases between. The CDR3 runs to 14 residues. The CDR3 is CASSIRSGSGELFF. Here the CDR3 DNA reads TGTGCCAGCAGTATTAGAAGCGGGTCCGGGGAGCTGTTTTTT.